What follows are 11 T cell receptor beta chains derived from one specimen sequenced in a study of early T cells in non-severe SARS-CoV-2 infection. TCRdb analysed the 5' RACE reads with MiXCR anew, one entry per CDR3 protein. The sample has around 60,000 distinct CDR3 sequences; about 9.1% are singletons. Material for sequencing was whole blood. The receptor source for this set is an adult who was a healthcare worker with PCR-confirmed SARS-CoV-2 infection or an uninfected control (not recorded which).

Ten or more counts support this clonotype. This chain joins TRBV20-1 and TRBJ2-7; TRBD2 matches 8 bases. The CDR3 totals 12 residues. Looked up from germline, CDR1 is DFQATT and CDR2 is SNEGSKA (reference sequence). The V gene end was trimmed by 5 bases and the J gene end by 3 bases; junction bases not matched to a gene: 3. CDR3 residues: CSASTSVYEQYF. CDR3 in DNA: TGCAGTGCTTCGACTAGCGTCTACGAGCAGTACTTC.

The V and J genes are TRBV3-1 and TRBJ2-3; 13 positions match TRBD2. V dropped 4 bases and J dropped 5; count of bases not matched to a gene: 6. Germline CDR1 reads LGHDT; CDR2 reads YNNKEL (reference sequence). CDR3 length equals 16 residues. For the CDR3, the DNA is TGTGCCAGCAGCCCTGGGACTAGCGGGAACGTAGATACGCAGTATTTT. Translating gives CASSPGTSGNVDTQYF.

The chain links TRBV7-9 to TRBJ2-7; 13 positions match TRBD2. The junction had 4 bases not matched to a gene; V was cut back by 5 bases and J by 9 bases. The CDR3 has 13 residues. Germline-derived CDR1 and CDR2 are SEHNR and FQNEAQ (reference sequence). CDR3 nucleotides: TGTGCCAGCAGCCCAGGGACTAGCGGGGCGCAGTACTTC. This gives the protein CASSPGTSGAQYF.

This chain links TRBV4-2 with TRBJ2-1, with unresolved D. The CDR3 has 11 residues. Trimming took 1 base from V and 10 from J, leaving 5 bases between them. The V gene's germline CDR1 is LGHNA and CDR2 YNFKEQ. The CDR3 region is CASSQGVEQFF. The CDR3 DNA reads TGTGCCAGCAGCCAAGGGGTAGAGCAGTTCTTC.

The rearrangement uses TRBV30 and TRBJ1-2; D is unresolved. CDR1 is GTSNPN and CDR2 is SVGIG in the germline V gene (reference sequence). Trimming took off 0 bases at V and 4 bases at J, with 9 bases between the two ends. The CDR3 runs to 13 residues. CDR3 residues: CAWSVLALYGYTF. DNA of the CDR3: TGTGCCTGGAGTGTACTGGCACTCTATGGCTACACCTTC.

The chain couples TRBV7-2 to TRBJ2-1, with D maybe TRBD1 (5 bases). The CDR3 has 15 residues. Germline CDR1 is SGHTA and CDR2 is FQGNSA. V lost 1 base and J 4 bases, leaving 11 bases between the germline ends. CDR3 sequence reads: CASSLGPTVYNEQFF. The CDR3 coding sequence is TGTGCCAGCAGCTTAGGCCCGACAGTTTACAATGAGCAGTTCTTC.

This clonotype was seen only a few times. V gene TRBV15 combines with J gene TRBJ1-1; D might be TRBD1 (5 bases). Germline V CDR1 and CDR2: LNHNV, YYDKDF (reference sequence). Trimming removed 4 bases at V and 0 bases at J, with 12 bases between. The CDR3 spans 15 residues. CDR3 coding DNA: TGTGCCACCAGCAACGCAAGGGGAATGAACACTGAAGCTTTCTTT. Its protein product is CATSNARGMNTEAFF.

This clonotype was observed at least ten times. The chain joins TRBV7-2 to TRBJ2-7; weak D call: TRBD2 (6 bases). With 2 bases removed from V and 0 bases from J, the gap between germline ends came to 8 bases. The CDR3 length is 14 residues. CDR1 SGHTA and CDR2 FQGNSA come from the germline V gene. CDR3 DNA sequence: TGTGCCAGCAGCTTACTCGGGAGCTCCTACGAGCAGTACTTC. Its protein is CASSLLGSSYEQYF.

This clonotype was counted only a few times. This chain uses TRBV6-2 or TRBV6-3 with TRBJ1-5; a possible D gene is TRBD1 (6 bases). CDR1 is MNHEY and CDR2 is SVGEGT in the germline V gene. There are 17 residues in the CDR3. V was trimmed by 0 bases and J by 1 base, leaving 13 bases between them. The CDR3: CASSYSGGSNSNQPQHF. The CDR3 DNA sequence: TGTGCCAGCAGTTACTCGGGGGGCTCAAACAGCAATCAGCCCCAGCATTTT.

There are a few counts of this clonotype. This chain joins TRBV6-5 and TRBJ2-7; 13 bases line up with TRBD2. Germline CDR1 MNHEY, CDR2 SVGAGI. The CDR3 has 14 amino acids. V shed 4 bases, J shed 5 bases, and the junction held 2 bases outside the gene matches. The CDR3 DNA reads TGTGCCAGCAGTTTGACTAGCGGGAGGAACGAGCAGTACTTC. This sequence encodes CASSLTSGRNEQYF.

The chain recombines TRBV4-1 with TRBJ2-3; 13 nucleotides match TRBD2. The CDR3 consists of 17 residues. The germline V gene encodes CDR1 MGHRA and CDR2 YSYEKL. The V gene end was trimmed by 4 bases and the J gene end by 3 bases; junction bases not matched to a gene: 7. DNA for the CDR3: TGCGCCAGCAGCCCCCAAGGACTAGCGGGAGTAACAGATACGCAGTATTTT. Its protein product is CASSPQGLAGVTDTQYF.